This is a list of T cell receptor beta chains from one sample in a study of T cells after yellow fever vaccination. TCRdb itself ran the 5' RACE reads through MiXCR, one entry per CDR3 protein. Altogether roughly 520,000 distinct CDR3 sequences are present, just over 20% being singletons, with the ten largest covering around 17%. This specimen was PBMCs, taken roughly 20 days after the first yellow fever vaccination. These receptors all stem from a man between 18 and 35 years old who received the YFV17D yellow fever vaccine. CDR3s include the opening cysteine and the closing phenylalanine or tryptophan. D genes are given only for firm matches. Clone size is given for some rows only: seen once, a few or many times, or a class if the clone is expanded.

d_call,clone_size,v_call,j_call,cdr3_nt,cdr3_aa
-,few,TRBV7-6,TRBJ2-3,TGTGCCAGCAGCTTCTCTTGGGGGCCGGGGGTAGATACGCAGTATTTT,CASSFSWGPGVDTQYF
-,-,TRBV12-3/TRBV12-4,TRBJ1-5,TGTGCCAGCAGTTTAGATGGCAGAACCTATCAGCCCCAGCATTTT,CASSLDGRTYQPQHF
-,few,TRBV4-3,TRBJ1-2,TGCGCCAGCAGCCAAGACGTTAGGCGCGGCTACACCTTC,CASSQDVRRGYTF
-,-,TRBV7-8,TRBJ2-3,TGTGCCAGCAGCCACCCAGTGGCCTCAGATACGCAGTATTTT,CASSHPVASDTQYF
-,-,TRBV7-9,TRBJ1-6,TGTGCCAGCAGCTTAGTACGTAGCTCCTATAATTCACCCCTCCACTTT,CASSLVRSSYNSPLHF
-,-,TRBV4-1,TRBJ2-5,TGCGCCAGCAGCTACCTAACGGGGCTTGAGACCCAGTACTTC,CASSYLTGLETQYF
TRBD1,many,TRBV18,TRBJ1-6,TGTGCCAGCTCACGGCGAGGGGGACAGTTAAATTCACCCCTCCACTTT,CASSRRGGQLNSPLHF
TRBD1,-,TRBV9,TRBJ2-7,TGTGCCAGCAGCGTAGGTACAGGGGGTTTCTACGAGCAGTACTTC,CASSVGTGGFYEQYF
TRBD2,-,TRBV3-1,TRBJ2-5,TGTGCCAGCAGCCAAGCTAGCGGGGGGACGTACTTC,CASSQASGGTYF
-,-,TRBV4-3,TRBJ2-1,TGCGCCAGCAGCCAAGCTAACAGAGATTACAATGAGCAGTTCTTC,CASSQANRDYNEQFF
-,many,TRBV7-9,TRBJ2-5,TGTGCCAGCAGCTTTGTACGGGAGACCCAGTACTTC,CASSFVRETQYF
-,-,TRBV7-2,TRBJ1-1,TGTGCCAGCAGCTTAGTGGGTTTAATCAACACTGAAGCTTTCTTT,CASSLVGLINTEAFF
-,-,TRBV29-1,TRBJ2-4,TGCAGCGTTTTAGACTGGGGGAACATTCAGTACTTC,CSVLDWGNIQYF
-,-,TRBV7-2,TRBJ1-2,TGTGCCAGCAGCTTTCCCGGGACAATCTATCGTGGCTACACCTTC,CASSFPGTIYRGYTF
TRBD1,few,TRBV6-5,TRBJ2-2,TGTGCCAGCAGTTACTCGTACAGGGGGAGCACCGGGGAGCTGTTTTTT,CASSYSYRGSTGELFF
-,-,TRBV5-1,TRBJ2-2,TGCGCCAGCAGCCCTCCCGCAAACACCGGGGAGCTGTTTTTT,CASSPPANTGELFF
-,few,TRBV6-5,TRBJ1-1,TGTGCCAGCAGTTACGGTGTAGGGATTAGCACTGAAGCTTTCTTT,CASSYGVGISTEAFF
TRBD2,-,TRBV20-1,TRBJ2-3,TGCAGTGGGGCTAGCGGGGACGGAACAGATACGCAGTATTTT,CSGASGDGTDTQYF
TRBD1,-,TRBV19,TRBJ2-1,TGTGCCAGTACAGGGACAGCGTACAATGAGCAGTTCTTC,CASTGTAYNEQFF
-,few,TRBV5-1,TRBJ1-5,TGCGCCAGCAGCTTGGTCCCCGGGATGAGCAATCAGCCCCAGCATTTT,CASSLVPGMSNQPQHF
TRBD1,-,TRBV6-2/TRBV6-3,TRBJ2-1,TGTGCCAGCAGTCCAAACAGGGGAATTTCCTACAATGAGCAGTTCTTC,CASSPNRGISYNEQFF
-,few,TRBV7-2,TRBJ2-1,TGTGCCAGCAGCTCTTTTGGCGGGGCTAACTACAATGAGCAGTTCTTC,CASSSFGGANYNEQFF
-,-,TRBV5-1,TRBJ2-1,TGCGCCAGCAGCTTGGCCCAGGACAGCGTCAATGAGCAGTTCTTC,CASSLAQDSVNEQFF
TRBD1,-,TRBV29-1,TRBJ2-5,TGCAGCGCTGACAGGGTCCAAGAGACCCAGTACTTC,CSADRVQETQYF
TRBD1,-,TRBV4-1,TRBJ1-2,TGCGCCAGCAGCCCGACAGGGGGCGCGGATGGCTACACCTTC,CASSPTGGADGYTF
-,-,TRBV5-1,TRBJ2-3,TGCGCCAGCAGGGCCAGACAGTCACAAGATACGCAGTATTTT,CASRARQSQDTQYF
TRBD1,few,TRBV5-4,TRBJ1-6,TGTGCCAGCAGCTTGGTGGCAGGGGGGTCACCCCTCCACTTT,CASSLVAGGSPLHF
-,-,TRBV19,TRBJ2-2,TGTGCCAGCGCGTTAAGGGTAGTAGCCGGGGAGCTGTCTTTT,CASALRVVAGELSF
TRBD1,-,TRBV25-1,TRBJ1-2,TGTGCCAGCAGTGAGGCTTCAGGACAGGTCTATGGCTACACCTTC,CASSEASGQVYGYTF
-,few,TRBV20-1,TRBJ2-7,TGCAGTGCTGATGACGAGACCTACGAGCAGTACTTC,CSADDETYEQYF
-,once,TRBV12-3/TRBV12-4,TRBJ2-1,TGTGCCAGCTTAAACTCAAACTCCTACAATGAGCAGTTCTTC,CASLNSNSYNEQFF
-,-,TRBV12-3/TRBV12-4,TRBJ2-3,TGTGCCAGCAGTCCGGGACCACCACGGGCCACAGATACGCAGTATTTT,CASSPGPPRATDTQYF
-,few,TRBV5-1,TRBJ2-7,TGCGCCAGCAGCTTGGATAGGGAAACCTACGAGCAGTACTTC,CASSLDRETYEQYF
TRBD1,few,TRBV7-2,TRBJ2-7,TGTGCCAGCAGCTTAAAGGGACAGGGATTTGACGAGCAGTACTTC,CASSLKGQGFDEQYF
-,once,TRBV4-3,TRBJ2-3,TGCGCCAGCAGCCAAGAGGGGTCCCGGTTTTACACAGATACGCAGTATTTT,CASSQEGSRFYTDTQYF
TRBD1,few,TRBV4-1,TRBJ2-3,TGCGCCAGCAGCTCCCTCTTTGACAGGGGGGGAAAAAACACAGATACGCAGTATTTT,CASSSLFDRGGKNTDTQYF
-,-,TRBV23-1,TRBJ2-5,TGCGCCAGCAGTCAATCGAAAAGGACAGAAGAGACCCAGTACTTC,CASSQSKRTEETQYF
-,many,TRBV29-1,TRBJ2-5,TGCAGCGTCGCGACCGGCCAAGAGACCCAGTACTTC,CSVATGQETQYF
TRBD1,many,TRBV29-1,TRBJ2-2,TGCAGCGTTGCAAAAGTTCCGGGACAGGGATACACCGGGGAGCTGTTTTTT,CSVAKVPGQGYTGELFF
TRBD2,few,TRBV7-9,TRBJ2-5,TGTGCCAGCAGCCAGCCGGGACTAGACTCCCAGTACTTC,CASSQPGLDSQYF
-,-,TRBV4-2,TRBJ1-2,TGTGCCAGCAGCCATGAACAGGGCAGTAGCTATGGCTACACCTTC,CASSHEQGSSYGYTF
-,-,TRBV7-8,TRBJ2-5,TGTGCCAGCAGCTTCCGACGAGTAAAAGAGACCCAGTACTTC,CASSFRRVKETQYF
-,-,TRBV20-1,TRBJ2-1,TGCAGTGCTTCCCGGGTCGGGAGTGAGCAGTTCTTC,CSASRVGSEQFF
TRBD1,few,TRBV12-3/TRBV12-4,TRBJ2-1,TGTGCCAGCAGCCCCGGGACAGGGGGTAGCTATGAGCAGTTCTTC,CASSPGTGGSYEQFF
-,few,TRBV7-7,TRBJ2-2,TGTGCTAGCAGCTCCCGACCCAGGGGTGTGCTGTTTTTT,CASSSRPRGVLFF